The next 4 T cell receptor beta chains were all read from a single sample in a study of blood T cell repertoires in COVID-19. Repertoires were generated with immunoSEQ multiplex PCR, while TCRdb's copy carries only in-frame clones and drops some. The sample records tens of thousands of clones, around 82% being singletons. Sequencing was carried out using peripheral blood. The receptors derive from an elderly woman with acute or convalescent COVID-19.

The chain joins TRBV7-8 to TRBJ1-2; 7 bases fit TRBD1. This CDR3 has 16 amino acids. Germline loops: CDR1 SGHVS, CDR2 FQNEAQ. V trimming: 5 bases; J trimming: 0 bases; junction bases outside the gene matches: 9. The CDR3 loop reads CASSGKLGTANYGYTF. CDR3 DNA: TGTGCCAGCAGCGGCAAATTAGGGACAGCTAACTATGGCTACACCTTC.

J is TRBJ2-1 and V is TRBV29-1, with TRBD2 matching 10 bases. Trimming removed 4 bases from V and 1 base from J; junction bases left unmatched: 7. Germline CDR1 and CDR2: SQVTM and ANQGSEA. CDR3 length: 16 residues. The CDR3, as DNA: TGCAGCGTTGGTCAACGGACTAGCGGTTCCTACAATGAGCAGTTCTTC. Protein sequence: CSVGQRTSGSYNEQFF.

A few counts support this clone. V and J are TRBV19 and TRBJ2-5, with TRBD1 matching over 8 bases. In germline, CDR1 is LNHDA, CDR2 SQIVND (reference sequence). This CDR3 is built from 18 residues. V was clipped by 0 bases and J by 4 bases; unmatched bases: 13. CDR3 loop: CASSIDLSWAGGSETQYF. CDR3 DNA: TGTGCCAGTAGTATAGATCTATCATGGGCAGGGGGCTCAGAGACCCAGTACTTC.

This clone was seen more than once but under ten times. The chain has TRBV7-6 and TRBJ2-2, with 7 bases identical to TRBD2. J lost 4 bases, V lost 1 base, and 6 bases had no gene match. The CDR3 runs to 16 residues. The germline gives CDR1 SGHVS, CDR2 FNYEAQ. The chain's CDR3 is CASSLGASGATGELFF. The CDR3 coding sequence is TGTGCCAGCAGCTTAGGGGCTAGCGGAGCCACCGGGGAGCTGTTTTTT.